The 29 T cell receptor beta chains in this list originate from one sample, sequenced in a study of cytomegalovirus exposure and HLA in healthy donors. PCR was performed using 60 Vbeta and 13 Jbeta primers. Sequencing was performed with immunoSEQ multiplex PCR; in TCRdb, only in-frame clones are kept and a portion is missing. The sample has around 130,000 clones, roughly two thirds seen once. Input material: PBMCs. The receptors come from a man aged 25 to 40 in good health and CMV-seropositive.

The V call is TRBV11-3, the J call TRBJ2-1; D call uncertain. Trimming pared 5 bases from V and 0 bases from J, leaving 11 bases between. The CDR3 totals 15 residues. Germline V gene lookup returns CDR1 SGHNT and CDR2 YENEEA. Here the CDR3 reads CASSPRFVSYNEQFF. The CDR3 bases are TGTGCCAGCAGCCCCCGTTTTGTCTCCTACAATGAGCAGTTCTTC.

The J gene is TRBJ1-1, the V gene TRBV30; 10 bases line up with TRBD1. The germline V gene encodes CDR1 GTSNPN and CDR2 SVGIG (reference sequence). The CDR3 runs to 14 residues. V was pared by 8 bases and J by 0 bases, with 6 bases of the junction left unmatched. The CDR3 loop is CAGGGQGVNTEAFF. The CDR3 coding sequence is TGTGCCGGGGGCGGACAGGGGGTGAACACTGAAGCTTTCTTT.

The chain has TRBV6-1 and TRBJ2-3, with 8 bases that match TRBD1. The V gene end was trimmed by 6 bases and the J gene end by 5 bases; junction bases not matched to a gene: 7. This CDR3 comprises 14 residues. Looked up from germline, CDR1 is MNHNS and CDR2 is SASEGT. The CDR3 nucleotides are TGTGCCAGCAGCCTAGGACAGGGCAAAGATACGCAGTATTTT. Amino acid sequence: CASSLGQGKDTQYF.

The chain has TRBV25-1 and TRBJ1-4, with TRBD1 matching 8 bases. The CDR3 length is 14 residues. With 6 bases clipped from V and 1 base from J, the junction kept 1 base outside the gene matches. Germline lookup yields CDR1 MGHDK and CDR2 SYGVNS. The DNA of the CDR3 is TGTGCCAGCAGCACAGGGGGAACTAATGAAAAACTGTTTTTT. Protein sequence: CASSTGGTNEKLFF.

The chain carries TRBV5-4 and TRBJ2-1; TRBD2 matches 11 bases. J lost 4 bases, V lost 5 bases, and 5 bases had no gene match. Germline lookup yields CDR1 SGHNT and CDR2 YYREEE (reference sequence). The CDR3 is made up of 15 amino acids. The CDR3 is CASSPGTSGYNEQFF. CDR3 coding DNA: TGTGCCAGCAGTCCCGGGACTAGCGGTTACAATGAGCAGTTCTTC. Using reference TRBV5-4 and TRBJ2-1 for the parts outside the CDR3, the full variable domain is ETGVTQSPTHLIKTRGQQVTLRCSSQSGHNTVSWYQQALGQGPQFIFQYYREEENGRGNFPPRFSGLQFPNYSSELNVNALELDDSALYLCASSPGTSGYNEQFFGPGTRLTVL.

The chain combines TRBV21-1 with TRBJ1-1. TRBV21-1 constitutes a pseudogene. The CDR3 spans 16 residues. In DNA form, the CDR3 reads TGTGCCAGCAGCACCTTGACCGGGAGGAGTAGCACTGAAGCTTTCTTT. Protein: CASSTLTGRSSTEAFF.

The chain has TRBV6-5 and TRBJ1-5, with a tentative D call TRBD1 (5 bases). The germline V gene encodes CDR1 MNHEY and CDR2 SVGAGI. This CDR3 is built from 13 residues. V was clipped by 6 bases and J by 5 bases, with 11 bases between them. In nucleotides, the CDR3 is TGTGCCAGCAGGCCCGGGGGTTATCAGCCCCAGCATTTT. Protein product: CASRPGGYQPQHF.

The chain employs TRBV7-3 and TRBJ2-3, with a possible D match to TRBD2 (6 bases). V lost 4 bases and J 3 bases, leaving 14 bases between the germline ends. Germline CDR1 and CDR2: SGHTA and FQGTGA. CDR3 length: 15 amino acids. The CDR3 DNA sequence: TGTGCCAGCAGCTCAACGGGAGTGGGGACAGATACGCAGTATTTT. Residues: CASSSTGVGTDTQYF. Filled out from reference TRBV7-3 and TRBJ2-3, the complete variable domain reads GAGVSQTPSNKVTEKGKYVELRCDPISGHTALYWYRQSLGQGPEFLIYFQGTGAADDSGLPNDRFFAVRPEGSVSTLKIQRTERGDSAVYLCASSSTGVGTDTQYFGPGTRLTVL.

DNA for the CDR3: TGTGCCAGCAGCGTCCTAGACCGAGGGGGCTCGTCTGGCTACACCTTC. Protein: CASSVLDRGGSSGYTF. The chain is built from TRBV9 and TRBJ1-2; 7 bases fit TRBD1. Germline V gene sequence: CDR1 SGDLS, CDR2 YYNGEE. CDR3 size: 16 residues. Trimming at V came to 2 bases and at J to 7 bases, leaving 14 bases not matched to a gene.

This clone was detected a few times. DNA of the CDR3: TGTGCCAGCAGTCCGTTTGGGGTGAGAGGGGCTTTCTTT. As protein: CASSPFGVRGAFF. This chain links TRBV6-5 with TRBJ1-1; no definite D call. CDR1 is MNHEY, CDR2 SVGAGI, per germline. The V end was cut by 5 bases, the J end by 11 bases, with 18 bases between. The CDR3 covers 13 residues.

CDR3 residues: CASSLRVSAENTDTQYF. The CDR3 bases are TGCGCCAGCAGCTTGCGGGTGAGCGCTGAGAACACAGATACGCAGTATTTT. The V and J genes are TRBV5-1 and TRBJ2-3; D gene uncertain. V was clipped by 1 base and J by 2 bases, with 17 bases between them. CDR1 is SGHRS and CDR2 is YFSETQ in the germline V gene. The CDR3 totals 17 residues.

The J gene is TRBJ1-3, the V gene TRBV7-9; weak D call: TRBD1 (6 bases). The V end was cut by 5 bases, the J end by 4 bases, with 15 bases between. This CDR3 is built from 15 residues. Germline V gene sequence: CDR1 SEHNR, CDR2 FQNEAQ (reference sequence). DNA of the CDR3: TGTGCCAGCAGCCCCGTAGGGGGTGCGGGAAACACCATATATTTT. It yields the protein CASSPVGGAGNTIYF.

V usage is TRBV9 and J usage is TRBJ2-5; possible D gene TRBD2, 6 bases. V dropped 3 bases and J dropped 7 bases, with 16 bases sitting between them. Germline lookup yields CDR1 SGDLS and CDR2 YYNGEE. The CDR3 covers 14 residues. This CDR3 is CASSAGLAGWTQYF. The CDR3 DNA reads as TGTGCCAGCAGCGCGGGACTCGCAGGGTGGACCCAGTACTTC.

The CDR3 region has the DNA TGTGCCAGCAGCGTAGAATCAGCGGGAGGCCGCACAGATACGCAGTATTTT. The encoded protein is CASSVESAGGRTDTQYF. J is TRBJ2-3 and V is TRBV9, with 9 positions matching TRBD2. The germline CDR1 and CDR2 sequences are SGDLS and YYNGEE. The CDR3 has 17 residues. The trim removed 0 bases at V and 1 base at J, leaving 6 bases unmatched.

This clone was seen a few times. The CDR3 region is CASSRPVAGHNYGYTF. As DNA, the CDR3 is TGCGCCAGCAGCCGACCCGTTGCCGGACACAACTATGGCTACACCTTC. The chain has TRBV4-1 and TRBJ1-2; possibly TRBD1 for D (5 bases). Germline CDR1 is MGHRA and CDR2 is YSYEKL. The CDR3 length is 16 residues. V lost 4 bases and J 2 bases, leaving 17 bases between the germline ends.

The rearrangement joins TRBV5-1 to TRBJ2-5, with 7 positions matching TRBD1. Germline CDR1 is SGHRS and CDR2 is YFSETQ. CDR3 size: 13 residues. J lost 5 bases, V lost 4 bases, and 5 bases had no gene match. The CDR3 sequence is CASSNTGEETQYF. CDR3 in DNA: TGCGCCAGCAGCAATACAGGGGAGGAGACCCAGTACTTC. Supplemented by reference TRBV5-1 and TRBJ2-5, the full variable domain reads KAGVTQTPRYLIKTRGQQVTLSCSPISGHRSVSWYQQTPGQGLQFLFEYFSETQRNKGNFPGRFSGRQFSNSRSEMNVSTLELGDSALYLCASSNTGEETQYFGPGTRLLVL.

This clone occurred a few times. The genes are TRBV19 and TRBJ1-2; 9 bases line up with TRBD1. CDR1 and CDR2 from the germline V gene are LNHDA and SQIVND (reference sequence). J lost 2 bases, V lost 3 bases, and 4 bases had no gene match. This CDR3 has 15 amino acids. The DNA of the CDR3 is TGTGCCAGTAGTATTGAGGACAGGGGCAACTATGGCTACACCTTC. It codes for CASSIEDRGNYGYTF.

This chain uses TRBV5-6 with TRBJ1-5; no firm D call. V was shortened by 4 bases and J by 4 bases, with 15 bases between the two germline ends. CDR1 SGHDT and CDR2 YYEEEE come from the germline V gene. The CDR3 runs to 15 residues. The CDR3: CASSVGRRLNQPQHF. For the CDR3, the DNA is TGTGCCAGCAGCGTCGGTAGGCGGCTAAATCAGCCCCAGCATTTT.

The DNA for the CDR3 is TGTGCCAGCAGCCCCATCGAGCGGGATCATGAGCAGTTCTTC. Protein sequence: CASSPIERDHEQFF. The chain carries TRBV5-4 and TRBJ2-1; the match to TRBD2 covers 7 bases. There are 14 residues in the CDR3. Germline V gives CDR1 SGHNT, CDR2 YYREEE (reference sequence). V trimming: 4 bases; J trimming: 8 bases; junction bases outside the gene matches: 9.

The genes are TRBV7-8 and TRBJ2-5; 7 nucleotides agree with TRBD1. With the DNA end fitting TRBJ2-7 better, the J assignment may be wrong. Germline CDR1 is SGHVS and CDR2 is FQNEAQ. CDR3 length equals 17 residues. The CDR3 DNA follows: TGTGCCAGCAGCTTTAGTCGTTTTACAGGGGTCGGAAACGAGCAGTACTTC. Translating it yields CASSFSRFTGVGNEQYF.

The CDR3 sequence is CASSEGQGHTDTQYF. The CDR3 DNA is TGTGCCAGCAGTGAAGGACAGGGGCACACAGATACGCAGTATTTT. The chain employs TRBV6-1 and TRBJ2-3; 8 nucleotides agree with TRBD1. The CDR3 covers 15 residues. The junction had 2 bases not matched to a gene; V was cut back by 1 base and J by 2 bases. Looked up from germline, CDR1 is MNHNS and CDR2 is SASEGT.

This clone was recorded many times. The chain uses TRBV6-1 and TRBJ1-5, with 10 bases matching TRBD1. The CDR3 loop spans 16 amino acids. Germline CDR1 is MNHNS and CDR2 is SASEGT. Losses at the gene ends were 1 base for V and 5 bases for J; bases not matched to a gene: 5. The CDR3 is CASSEDGGQGDQPQHF. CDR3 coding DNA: TGTGCCAGCAGTGAAGACGGAGGACAGGGGGATCAGCCCCAGCATTTT.

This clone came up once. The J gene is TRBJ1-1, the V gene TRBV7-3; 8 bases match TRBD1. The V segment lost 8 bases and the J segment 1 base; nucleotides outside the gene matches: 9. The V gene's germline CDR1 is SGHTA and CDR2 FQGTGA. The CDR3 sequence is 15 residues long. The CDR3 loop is CASGAGGPRNTEAFF. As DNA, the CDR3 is TGTGCCAGCGGGGCAGGGGGCCCTCGGAACACTGAAGCTTTCTTT.

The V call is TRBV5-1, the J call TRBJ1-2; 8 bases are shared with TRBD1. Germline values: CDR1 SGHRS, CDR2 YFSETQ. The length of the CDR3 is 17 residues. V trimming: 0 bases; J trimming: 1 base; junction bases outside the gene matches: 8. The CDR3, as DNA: TGCGCCAGCAGCTTGGCAACGCAGGGGGCAAGTAACTATGGCTACACCTTC. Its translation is CASSLATQGASNYGYTF.

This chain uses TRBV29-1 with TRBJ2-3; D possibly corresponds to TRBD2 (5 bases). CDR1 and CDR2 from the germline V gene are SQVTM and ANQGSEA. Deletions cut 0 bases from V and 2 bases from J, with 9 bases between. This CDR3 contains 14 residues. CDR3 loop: CSVEDRGITDTQYF. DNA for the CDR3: TGCAGCGTTGAAGACCGGGGAATCACAGATACGCAGTATTTT.

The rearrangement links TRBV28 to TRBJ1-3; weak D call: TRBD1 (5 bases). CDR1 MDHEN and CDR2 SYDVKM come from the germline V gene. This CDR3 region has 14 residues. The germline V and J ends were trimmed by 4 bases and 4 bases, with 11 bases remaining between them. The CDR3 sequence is CASSSPGEGNTIYF. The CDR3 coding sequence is TGTGCCAGCAGTTCCCCGGGGGAGGGAAACACCATATATTTT.

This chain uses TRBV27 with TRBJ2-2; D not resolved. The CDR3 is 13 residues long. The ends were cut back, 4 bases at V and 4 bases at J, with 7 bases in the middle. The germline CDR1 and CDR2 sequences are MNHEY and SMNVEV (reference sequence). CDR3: CASSWAPTGELFF. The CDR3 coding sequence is TGTGCCAGCAGTTGGGCTCCCACCGGGGAGCTGTTTTTT.

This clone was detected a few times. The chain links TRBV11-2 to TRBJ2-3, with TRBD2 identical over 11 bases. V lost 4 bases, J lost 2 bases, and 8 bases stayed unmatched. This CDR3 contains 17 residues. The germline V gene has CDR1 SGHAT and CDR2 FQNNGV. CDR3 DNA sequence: TGTGCCAGCAGCTCCGTAAGGACTAGCGGGTACACAGATACGCAGTATTTT. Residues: CASSSVRTSGYTDTQYF.

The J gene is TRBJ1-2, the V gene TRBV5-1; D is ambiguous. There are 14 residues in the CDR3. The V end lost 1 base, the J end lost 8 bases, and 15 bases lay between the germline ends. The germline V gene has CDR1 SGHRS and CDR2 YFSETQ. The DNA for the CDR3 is TGCGCCAGCAGCTTGAGTTCGGGGAACGAGGGCTACACCTTC. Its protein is CASSLSSGNEGYTF.